This T cell receptor (beta chain) appears in the sequencing data of a study of vaccination and CD4 T cells after COVID-19. Sample treatment: roughly 10-day PBMC culture with coronavirus spike peptide pools or control peptides (ViraFEST assay). This clonotype was counted a single time. Its target is unknown. The study sequenced cultured CD4+ T cell DNA using the Oncomine TCR Beta short-read assay. TCRdb redid the calling of the PCR reads with MiXCR, one entry per CDR3 protein. The repertoire holds 15,000 to 20,000 distinct CDR3 sequences, with 45% to 60% as singletons. V lost 2 bases and J 0 bases, leaving 5 bases between the germline ends. The CDR3 runs 14 residues. Germline CDR1 reads MNHEY; CDR2 reads SVGAGI.

The chain links TRBV6-5 to TRBJ2-1, with D unresolved. The clonotype originates from a human donor who had recovered from COVID-19. The material was CD4+ T cells from blood, cultured in vitro, obtained after SARS-CoV-2 vaccination. The CDR3, as DNA: TGTGCCAGCAGTTACGATAGCTCCTACAATGAGCAGTTCTTC. It is translated as CASSYDSSYNEQFF.